This TCR beta chain was sequenced during a study of siplizumab effects on memory and regulatory T cells. Study-level findings and limits: Left unconfirmed was the suppressive function of proliferating Tregs from siplizumab cultures. Sequences below about 10^-5 frequency were poorly captured, and few alloreactive clones mapped to unstimulated subsets. Significantly reduced by siplizumab was the cumulative frequency of alloreactive sequences, namely those traceable to unstimulated CD4+ memory cells.

Each sample had around 110,000 TCR templates assayed. Sequencing used immunoSEQ multiplex PCR; TCRdb keeps in-frame clones, though not all of them. The data show approximately 94,000 clones, 93% seen once. Note on this clone: Its specificity is unknown.

Material for sequencing was CD8+ T cells sorted from blood. This receptor was identified in a human donor in good health.

CDR3 DNA sequence: TGTGCCAGTAGTATTATGGAGGGGTCGAGCTACACCTTC. Translating it yields CASSIMEGSSYTF. The chain carries TRBV19 and TRBJ1-2; a possible D gene is TRBD1 (5 bases). This CDR3 comprises 13 residues. Trimming stripped 3 bases from V and 9 bases from J, with 14 bases between. Looked up from germline, CDR1 is LNHDA and CDR2 is SQIVND (reference sequence).